This passage covers 13 T cell receptor beta chains from one sample sequenced in a study of cytomegalovirus exposure and HLA in healthy donors. Both 60 Vbeta primers and 13 Jbeta primers went into the PCR. Assay: immunoSEQ multiplex PCR; the TCRdb copy retains only in-frame clones and omits some. The table has about 190,000 clones, around 84% seen once. Input material: PBMCs. All receptors derive from a woman between 18 and 30 years old in good health and CMV-seronegative.

V and J are TRBV6-1 and TRBJ2-7, with 8 bases fitting TRBD1. Trimming took 7 bases from V and 0 from J; bases not matched to a gene: 5. The CDR3 sequence is 14 residues long. Germline V lookup: CDR1 MNHNS, CDR2 SASEGT. CDR3 coding DNA: TGTGCCAGCAATTACAGGGGGATCTCCTACGAGCAGTACTTC. Amino acids: CASNYRGISYEQYF.

The V and J genes are TRBV27 and TRBJ1-1; D perhaps matches TRBD1 (5 bases). V was pared by 6 bases and J by 7 bases, with 18 bases between. The CDR3 is made up of 14 amino acids. Per the germline V gene, CDR1 is MNHEY and CDR2 is SMNVEV (reference sequence). The CDR3 protein is CASRRGSLDFEAFF. The CDR3 nucleotides read TGTGCCAGCAGGCGGGGCAGCTTAGATTTTGAAGCTTTCTTT.

The J gene is TRBJ2-3, the V gene TRBV7-2; 12 bases are shared with TRBD2. The length of the CDR3 is 18 residues. The V gene's germline CDR1 is SGHTA and CDR2 FQGNSA. V lost 4 bases, J lost 7 bases, and 15 bases stayed unmatched. The CDR3 DNA follows: TGTGCCAGCAGCTCACGGAGCGTGACTAGCGGGGGCCGGTATACGCAGTATTTT. This gives the protein CASSSRSVTSGGRYTQYF.

In its sample, this clone was seen a few times. The CDR3 reads CASSLGSDRRGGYTF. Here the CDR3 DNA reads TGTGCCAGCAGCCTCGGGTCAGACCGAAGGGGTGGCTACACCTTC. This chain connects TRBV14 to TRBJ1-2, with D perhaps matching TRBD1 (5 bases). The CDR3 extends over 15 amino acids. CDR1 and CDR2 (germline): SGHDN, FVKESK. V dropped 4 bases and J dropped 7 bases, with 19 bases sitting between them.

The chain links TRBV9 to TRBJ1-2, with TRBD1 matching over 7 bases. The CDR3 is made up of 15 amino acids. The J segment lost 1 base and the V segment lost 3 bases, leaving 6 bases of the junction unmatched. Germline V CDR1 and CDR2: SGDLS, YYNGEE. The CDR3 DNA follows: TGTGCCAGCAGCGAAGAAGGGACAGTTAACTATGGCTACACCTTC. This encodes CASSEEGTVNYGYTF.

The chain has TRBV7-9 and TRBJ2-1, with TRBD2 matching over 8 bases. Trimming cost V 5 bases and J 8 bases; bases outside gene matches: 8. This CDR3 has 14 amino acids. Per the germline V gene, CDR1 is SEHNR and CDR2 is FQNEAQ (reference sequence). The CDR3 loop is CASSPGGDEDEQFF. CDR3 nucleotide sequence: TGTGCCAGCAGCCCGGGAGGGGATGAAGATGAGCAGTTCTTC.

This clone was detected only once. The chain carries TRBV19 and TRBJ2-7; tentatively, D is TRBD2 (5 bases). Germline CDR1 LNHDA, CDR2 SQIVND (reference sequence). The V end was cut by 4 bases, the J end by 7 bases, with 11 bases between. This CDR3 has 12 amino acids. The CDR3 is CASSTWPGEQYF. Written as DNA, the CDR3 is TGTGCCAGTAGTACATGGCCGGGGGAGCAGTACTTC.

J is TRBJ2-7 and V is TRBV28, with D maybe TRBD2 (6 bases). V lost 3 bases, J lost 0 bases, and 9 bases lay in between. This CDR3 comprises 14 residues. Germline V CDR1 and CDR2: MDHEN, SYDVKM. As DNA, the CDR3 is TGTGCCAGCAGTTTCTGGGGGGACTCCTACGAGCAGTACTTC. This codes for CASSFWGDSYEQYF.

The chain joins TRBV19 to TRBJ2-5; a weak D match, TRBD2 (6 bases). CDR3 length: 14 residues. CDR1 is LNHDA, CDR2 SQIVND, per germline (reference sequence). V was pared by 5 bases and J by 5 bases, with 15 bases between. CDR3 region: CASSLRDGSETQYF. CDR3 sequence (DNA): TGTGCCAGTAGTCTCCGGGACGGGAGTGAGACCCAGTACTTC.

V usage is TRBV6-6 and J usage is TRBJ2-7, with D unclear. V lost 8 bases and J 4 bases, leaving 6 bases between the germline ends. The V gene's germline CDR1 is MNHNY and CDR2 SVGAGI (reference sequence). The CDR3 has 10 residues. CDR3 in DNA: TGTGCCAGCGGCTCATACGAGCAGTACTTC. It is translated as CASGSYEQYF.

This chain uses TRBV5-1 with TRBJ2-7; D may be TRBD2 (6 bases). V lost 4 bases and J lost 7, with 18 bases in between. The CDR3 consists of 14 residues. The germline gives CDR1 SGHRS, CDR2 YFSETQ. Here the CDR3 reads CASSPAAGTGEQYF. For the CDR3, the DNA is TGCGCCAGCAGCCCCGCGGCGGGGACGGGGGAGCAGTACTTC.

This sequence joins TRBV5-1 and TRBJ2-1, with 8 bases lining up with TRBD1. Trimming removed 5 bases from V and 7 bases from J; junction bases left unmatched: 11. CDR1 is SGHRS, CDR2 YFSETQ, per germline. The CDR3 spans 15 residues. This CDR3 reads CASSERTGNTNEQFF. The DNA for the CDR3 is TGCGCCAGCAGTGAACGGACAGGGAACACAAATGAGCAGTTCTTC.

Concerning this clone itself: Other DNA sequences within the sample encode an identical CDR3. The rearrangement links TRBV29-1 to TRBJ2-2; 7 bases match TRBD1. Germline V gene data show CDR1 as SQVTM and CDR2 as ANQGSEA. CDR3 length: 15 residues. The ends lost 6 bases at V and 0 bases at J; junction bases unmatched: 7. As DNA, the CDR3 is TGCAGCGTCGAACAGGGGCGAACGAACACCGGGGAGCTGTTTTTT. Residues: CSVEQGRTNTGELFF.